The text below deals with one TCR beta chain. Its antigen is currently unknown. These data belong to a study of CD4 T cells in relation to SARS-CoV-2 and coronaviruses. On the study more broadly: PBMCs were cultured with antigen for roughly 10 days before TCR beta sequencing.

Assay used: immunoSEQ multiplex PCR; TCRdb lists only in-frame clones, some missing. The table records 25,000 to 30,000 clones, around three quarters of them present only once. The unexposed donors gave CD4+ T cells in about 2010-2019, prior to COVID-19. After about 10 days of culture, CD4+ T cells were isolated. Points from the study as a whole: No crossreactivity against non-spike viral proteins was tested here.

V lost 6 bases, J lost 4 bases, and 10 bases stayed unmatched. The CDR3 contains 16 residues. Germline V CDR1 and CDR2: LNHDA, SQIVND (reference sequence). This chain uses TRBV19 with TRBJ2-2; 8 bases are shared with TRBD2. The sequencing input was CD4+ T cells from PBMCs, cultured in vitro. This TCR was sampled from a human donor in good health. The CDR3 is CASRVAGRLGTGELFF. The CDR3 region has the DNA TGTGCCAGTAGAGTAGCGGGGAGGCTGGGCACCGGGGAGCTGTTTTTT.